These 3 T cell receptor beta chains were sequenced from one sample in a study of shared clonotypes between healthy human individuals. TCRdb keeps only in-frame clones here, not all; method: immunoSEQ multiplex PCR. This table has around 480,000 clones, nearly 80% appearing once. The sequenced sample was PBMCs. The receptor source for this set is a woman aged 40-49 years in good health. Some clones in this sample may be carry-over from other donors' samples.

This clone occurred a few times. This chain connects TRBV7-9 to TRBJ1-4; TRBD1 matches 8 bases. Trimming cost V 5 bases and J 4 bases; bases outside gene matches: 3. The CDR3 spans 14 residues. The germline V gene has CDR1 SEHNR and CDR2 FQNEAQ (reference sequence). The CDR3 here is CASSQGQVNEKLFF. As DNA, the CDR3 is TGTGCCAGCAGCCAGGGACAGGTTAATGAAAAACTGTTTTTT.

This rearrangement joins TRBV29-1 to TRBJ2-3; D assignment may be TRBD1 or TRBD2 (5 bases each). Trimming removed 7 bases at V and 1 base at J, with 15 bases between. Germline lookup yields CDR1 SQVTM and CDR2 ANQGSEA. This CDR3 spans 14 amino acids. The CDR3, as DNA: TGCAGCGCCGAGCCGGGGCTGGGCACAGATACGCAGTATTTT. It codes for CSAEPGLGTDTQYF.

The chain couples TRBV9 to TRBJ2-7; perhaps TRBD1 as D (5 bases). This CDR3 comprises 14 residues. CDR1 SGDLS and CDR2 YYNGEE come from the germline V gene. Trimming cost V 4 bases and J 0 bases, with 11 bases left between them. The CDR3 loop reads CASSPGHRSYEQYF. The DNA for the CDR3 is TGTGCCAGCAGCCCCGGACACCGCTCCTACGAGCAGTACTTC.